A selection of T cell receptor beta chains follows, all from one sample in a study of PD-1 blockade in mismatch repair-deficient tumors. The repertoire was sequenced with immunoSEQ multiplex PCR; TCRdb's copy has only in-frame clones and lacks some. The sample has approximately 16,000 clones, roughly 83% seen once. The sample was PBMCs, taken before pembrolizumab treatment. These receptors came from an adult with mismatch repair-deficient cancer. CDR3s include the opening cysteine and the closing phenylalanine or tryptophan. A D gene is named only where the DNA matches it firmly. Clone size is shown for a subset of rows, as once, few, many or a class of expanded clone.

TRBV5-4,TRBJ1-2,TRBD1,few,CASSLDRVYGYTF,TGTGCCAGCAGCCTCGACAGGGTTTATGGCTACACCTTC
TRBV7-9,TRBJ1-2,NA,NA,CASSLSMVGGYGYTF,TGTGCCAGCAGCTTAAGTATGGTCGGCGGCTATGGCTACACCTTC
TRBV19,TRBJ2-1,NA,NA,CASSIVLSSYNEQFF,TGTGCCAGTAGTATTGTTTTAAGCTCCTACAATGAGCAGTTCTTC
TRBV6-6,TRBJ2-3,NA,NA,CASSWTSTDTQYF,TGTGCCAGCAGTTGGACTAGCACAGATACGCAGTATTTT
TRBV11-2,TRBJ2-3,TRBD2,NA,CASSLSPGGSSTDTQYF,TGTGCCAGCAGCTTATCCCCGGGGGGGTCTAGCACAGATACGCAGTATTTT
TRBV10-3,TRBJ1-1,NA,NA,CAISEEVSTEAFF,TGTGCCATCAGTGAAGAGGTGAGCACTGAAGCTTTCTTT
TRBV2,TRBJ1-1,NA,NA,CASSDLRTAEAFF,TGTGCCAGCAGTGATTTACGGACAGCTGAAGCTTTCTTT
TRBV7-9,TRBJ2-7,TRBD1,once,CASSSRTGGLLTEQYF,TGTGCCAGCAGCTCCCGGACAGGGGGCCTTTTAACCGAGCAGTACTTC
TRBV11-2,TRBJ2-7,TRBD1,NA,CASTSEFDRADEQYF,TGTGCCAGCACCTCGGAATTCGACAGGGCTGACGAGCAGTACTTC
TRBV4-1,TRBJ2-7,TRBD2,NA,CASSQASSGTYEQYF,TGCGCCAGCAGCCAAGCGTCTAGCGGAACCTACGAGCAGTACTTC
TRBV6-1,TRBJ2-2,TRBD2,NA,CASSELAGGPGELFF,TGTGCCAGCAGTGAACTAGCGGGAGGGCCCGGGGAGCTGTTTTTT
TRBV5-5,TRBJ2-1,TRBD1,NA,CASSLGQGAYNEQFF,TGTGCCAGCAGCTTGGGTCAGGGGGCCTACAATGAGCAGTTCTTC
TRBV5-4,TRBJ2-3,NA,NA,CASSLELVTTDTQYF,TGTGCCAGCAGCTTGGAGTTAGTAACTACAGATACGCAGTATTTT
TRBV10-1,TRBJ2-5,TRBD1,NA,CASSEPDRGLEPYQETQYF,TGCGCCAGCAGTGAGCCGGACAGGGGGCTAGAGCCCTACCAAGAGACCCAGTACTTC
TRBV27,TRBJ2-7,NA,NA,CASSPIPLYEQYF,TGTGCCAGCAGTCCCATCCCCCTTTACGAGCAGTACTTC
TRBV4-1,TRBJ2-7,NA,NA,CASSQVGGLDYEQYF,TGCGCCAGCAGCCAAGTCGGGGGGCTTGACTACGAGCAGTACTTC
TRBV5-4,TRBJ2-7,NA,NA,CASSLLAGEQYF,TGTGCCAGCAGTCTCCTAGCTGGCGAGCAGTACTTC
TRBV4-2,TRBJ2-7,TRBD1,NA,CASSLGQASSYEQYF,TGTGCCAGCAGCCTCGGACAGGCCTCCTCCTACGAGCAGTACTTC
TRBV5-1,TRBJ2-1,TRBD2,NA,CASSISGISYNEQFF,TGCGCCAGCAGCATTAGCGGGATTTCCTACAATGAGCAGTTCTTC
TRBV15,TRBJ2-4,NA,once,CATSPRAGRNIQYF,TGTGCCACCAGCCCCCGGGCCGGTCGAAACATTCAGTACTTC
TRBV25-1,TRBJ2-5,TRBD2,NA,CASSDSGRAEETQYF,TGTGCCAGCAGTGATAGCGGGAGGGCGGAAGAGACCCAGTACTTC
TRBV9,TRBJ2-2,TRBD2,NA,CASSFQAGATGELFF,TGTGCCAGCAGCTTCCAAGCGGGGGCCACCGGGGAGCTGTTTTTT
TRBV4-1,TRBJ2-1,TRBD1,NA,CASSQWDRGYNEQFF,TGCGCCAGCAGCCAGTGGGACAGAGGCTACAATGAGCAGTTCTTC
TRBV4-2,TRBJ1-4,TRBD1,once,CASSQTPGQGNEKLFF,TGTGCCAGCAGCCAAACCCCGGGACAGGGGAATGAAAAACTGTTTTTT
TRBV5-1,TRBJ2-3,TRBD2,NA,CASSLEGGSRADTQYF,TGCGCCAGCAGCTTGGAAGGCGGGAGTAGGGCAGATACGCAGTATTTT
TRBV14,TRBJ2-5,NA,NA,CASSQEGAGLAQETQYF,TGTGCCAGCAGCCAAGAGGGGGCGGGACTCGCCCAAGAGACCCAGTACTTC
TRBV7-9,TRBJ2-7,NA,few,CASSHRDSPYEQYF,TGTGCCAGCAGCCACCGGGACTCTCCCTACGAGCAGTACTTC
TRBV4-1,TRBJ2-3,NA,NA,CASSQPGGSGTDTQYF,TGCGCCAGCAGCCAACCCGGAGGGTCGGGAACAGATACGCAGTATTTT
TRBV7-2,TRBJ1-3,TRBD1,once,CASSLRQGFRNTIYF,TGTGCCAGCAGCTTAAGACAGGGTTTTCGAAACACCATATATTTT
TRBV7-2,TRBJ2-7,NA,NA,CASSFTGPGPGEQYF,TGTGCCAGCAGCTTTACTGGTCCGGGACCCGGCGAGCAGTACTTC
TRBV30,TRBJ1-1,NA,NA,CAWSVGGGTEAFF,TGTGCCTGGAGTGTGGGGGGTGGAACTGAAGCTTTCTTT
TRBV21-1,TRBJ1-1,NA,NA,CASSRQGFLRTEAFF,TGTGCCAGCAGCAGACAGGGGTTTCTGAGGACTGAAGCTTTCTTT